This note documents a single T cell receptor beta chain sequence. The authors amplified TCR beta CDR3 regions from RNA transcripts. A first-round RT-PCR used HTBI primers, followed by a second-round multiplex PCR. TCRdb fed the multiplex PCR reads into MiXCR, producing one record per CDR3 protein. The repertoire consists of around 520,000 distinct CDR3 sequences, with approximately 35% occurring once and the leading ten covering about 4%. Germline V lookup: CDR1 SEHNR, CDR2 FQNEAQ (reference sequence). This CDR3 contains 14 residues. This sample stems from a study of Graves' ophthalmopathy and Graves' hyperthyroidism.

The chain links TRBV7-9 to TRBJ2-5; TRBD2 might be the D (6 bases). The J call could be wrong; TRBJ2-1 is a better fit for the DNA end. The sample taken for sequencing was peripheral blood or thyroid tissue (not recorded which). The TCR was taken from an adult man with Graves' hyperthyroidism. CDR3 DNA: TGTGCCAGCAGCCCGAAGGGACTCGGGGATGAGCAGTTCTTC. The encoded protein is CASSPKGLGDEQFF.